This is a list of T cell receptor beta chains from one sample in a study of beta chain features in type 1 diabetes. Measured with immunoSEQ multiplex PCR; TCRdb has only the in-frame clones, and not every one. The sample holds 130,000 or so clones, roughly 10% seen once. Sequencing was carried out using central memory CD4+ T cells from blood. These receptors were collected from a man aged 25-45 years with type 1 diabetes. The CDR3 runs from the conserved cysteine through the conserved F or W. A D gene is named only where the DNA matches it firmly. Expanded clones get a size class; other rows say once, few or many, or leave the size out.

>few|NA|TRBV11-2|TRBJ2-1
TGTGCCAGCAGCTTAGATACCTACAATGAGCAGTTCTTC
CASSLDTYNEQFF
>NA|NA|TRBV14|TRBJ1-3
TGTGCAAGCGGGCAGAACTCTGGAAACACCATATATTTT
CASGQNSGNTIYF
>NA|TRBD2|TRBV4-2|TRBJ2-5
TGTGCCAGCAGCCTTAGCGGGGCAGGGGAGACCCAGTACTTC
CASSLSGAGETQYF
>few|TRBD1|TRBV2|TRBJ2-7
TGTGCCAGCAATCTACAGGGGAGCTCCTACGAGCAGTACTTC
CASNLQGSSYEQYF
>NA|TRBD2|TRBV11-2|TRBJ2-2
TGTGCCAGCAGCTCGCGGGGGGCAATGGCCGGGGAGCTGTTTTTT
CASSSRGAMAGELFF
>NA|NA|TRBV7-2|TRBJ2-7
TGTGCCAGCAGCCATCAGGTGAACTCCTACGAGCAGTACTTC
CASSHQVNSYEQYF
>few|NA|TRBV25-1|TRBJ2-5
TGTGCCAGCAGTGGGTCGAGGGTCCAAGAGACCCAGTACTTC
CASSGSRVQETQYF
>NA|NA|TRBV11-2|TRBJ1-6
TGTGCCAGCAGTCCACAGGGTCTCGATTCACCCCTCCACTTT
CASSPQGLDSPLHF
>NA|TRBD1|TRBV7-9|TRBJ2-7
TGTGCCAGCAGCTCGAAAGGGGGCCGAGCCTACGAGCAGTACTTC
CASSSKGGRAYEQYF
>NA|TRBD2|TRBV7-9|TRBJ2-1
TGTGCCAGCATACGTCTTCAAGTGGCTAGCGGCTACAATGAGCAGTTCTTC
CASIRLQVASGYNEQFF
>few|NA|TRBV28|TRBJ2-1
TGTGCCAGCAGTTCCACGGACTGGAATGAGCAGTTCTTC
CASSSTDWNEQFF
>few|NA|TRBV9|TRBJ2-3
TGTGCCAGCAGCGCACTCCTATCTGATACGCAGTATTTT
CASSALLSDTQYF
>few|TRBD1|TRBV6-4|TRBJ2-7
TGTGCCAGCAGTGGCGCCCGGGACAGGGGCCACGAGCAGTACTTC
CASSGARDRGHEQYF
>NA|NA|TRBV7-9|TRBJ1-1
TGTGCCATGTGGGACTCCTGGCGGGGCACTGAAGCTTTCTTT
CAMWDSWRGTEAFF
>few|NA|TRBV4-2|TRBJ2-3
TGTGCCAGCAGCCAGGACCGGGGGGCCCACGAGGCAGATACGCAGTATTTT
CASSQDRGAHEADTQYF
>NA|TRBD1|TRBV18|TRBJ1-1
TGTGCCAGCTCATCGGAACAGGGGACCGAAGCTTTCTTT
CASSSEQGTEAFF
>NA|NA|TRBV11-2|TRBJ2-5
TGTGCCAGCAGCTTACAGGGAGGACAAGAGACCCAGTACTTC
CASSLQGGQETQYF
>few|TRBD2|TRBV5-4|TRBJ2-5
TGTGCCAGCAGCTTGCTAGTAGCGGGGCAAGAGACCCAGTACTTC
CASSLLVAGQETQYF
>few|TRBD2|TRBV5-4|TRBJ2-2
TGTGCCAGCAGCCCGGGACTAGCGGGCACCGGGGAGCTGTTTTTT
CASSPGLAGTGELFF
>NA|NA|TRBV21-1|TRBJ2-3
TGTGCCAGCAGCAAAGAGCGGGGGCCCATCACAGATACGCAGTATTTT
CASSKERGPITDTQYF
>few|NA|TRBV9|TRBJ1-4
TGTGCCAGCAGCGTAGGGGTAGCAGCGGAGGGTGAAAAACTGTTTTTT
CASSVGVAAEGEKLFF
>few|TRBD1|TRBV11-2|TRBJ1-3
TGTGCCAGCAGCTTATTTGGGCAGGGGGCATCCACCATATATTTT
CASSLFGQGASTIYF
>NA|NA|TRBV14|TRBJ1-1
TGTGCCAGCAGCCAAGATTTGGTGACTCTCATGAACACTGAAGCTTTCTTT
CASSQDLVTLMNTEAFF
>NA|NA|TRBV7-2|TRBJ2-5
TGTGCCAGCACCGCCTGGGGGGGCCGGAGAGAGACCCAGTACTTC
CASTAWGGRRETQYF
>few|TRBD2|TRBV4-2|TRBJ2-2
TGTGCCAGCAGCCGAGAGACTAGCGGGGGGGCAGCCGGGGAGCTGTTTTTT
CASSRETSGGAAGELFF
>NA|TRBD1|TRBV27|TRBJ1-2
TGTGCCAGCAGTCCGGGACAGACCATCTATGGCTACACCTTC
CASSPGQTIYGYTF
>NA|NA|TRBV18|TRBJ1-5
TGTGCCAGCTCACCAGAAGGGGGCAATCAGCCCCAGCATTTT
CASSPEGGNQPQHF
>few|TRBD1|TRBV4-2|TRBJ2-1
TGTGCCAGCAGCCAAGTAGACAGGGACCCCTACAATGAGCAGTTCTTC
CASSQVDRDPYNEQFF
>NA|TRBD2|TRBV4-2|TRBJ2-1
TGTGCCAGCAGCTACCGAGCGGGGGCCGATAATGAGCAGTTCTTC
CASSYRAGADNEQFF
>few|NA|TRBV28|TRBJ2-4
TGTGCCAGCAGTCGCCCGGTAGCCAAAAACATTCAGTACTTC
CASSRPVAKNIQYF
>NA|NA|TRBV11-1|TRBJ2-3
TGTGCCAGCAGCAAGGAGACCACAGATACGCAGTATTTT
CASSKETTDTQYF
>few|NA|TRBV28|TRBJ2-7
TGTGCCAGCAGTGTCCACGGGGGCTACGAGCAGTACTTC
CASSVHGGYEQYF
>few|NA|TRBV7-2|TRBJ1-4
TGTGCCAGCAGCCGGACAGTTAATGAAAAACTGTTTTTT
CASSRTVNEKLFF
>NA|NA|TRBV5-1|TRBJ1-4
TGCGCCAGCAGCTCTCGGGGGGATGAAAAACTGTTTTTT
CASSSRGDEKLFF
>many|NA|TRBV5-1|TRBJ2-4
TGCGCCAGCAGCGATACTAGCACCGCAAACATTCAGTACTTC
CASSDTSTANIQYF
>NA|NA|TRBV10-3|TRBJ2-5
TGTGCCATCAGGCAGGGCGGCCAAGAGACCCAGTACTTC
CAIRQGGQETQYF
>NA|NA|TRBV13|TRBJ1-5
TGTGCCAGCAGCTTAGGTGGGCCCGGCAATCAGCCCCAGCATTTT
CASSLGGPGNQPQHF
>NA|TRBD1|TRBV30|TRBJ1-1
TGTGCCCTCCAAGGACAGGGCGGAGGGAACACTGAAGCTTTCTTT
CALQGQGGGNTEAFF
>NA|NA|TRBV7-9|TRBJ2-3
TGTGCCAGCAGCTTAGGAGTTCCTATCACAGATACGCAGTATTTT
CASSLGVPITDTQYF
>NA|NA|TRBV2|TRBJ1-1
TGTGCCAGCAGTTTTCAGGATGTGGACACTGAAGCTTTCTTT
CASSFQDVDTEAFF
>few|TRBD2|TRBV9|TRBJ2-3
TGTGCCAGCAGCCACACGAGACTAGCGGGGTCACCCCGTAGCACAGATACGCAGTATTTT
CASSHTRLAGSPRSTDTQYF
>NA|NA|TRBV19|TRBJ2-3
TGTGCCAGTAGTGGAACGGGTACCCGGGATACGCAGTATTTT
CASSGTGTRDTQYF
>few|TRBD2|TRBV7-9|TRBJ2-3
TGTGCCAGCAGCCTTGGACTAGCGGGGGCGACAGATACGCAGTATTTT
CASSLGLAGATDTQYF
>NA|TRBD1|TRBV5-5|TRBJ2-6
TGTGCCAGCAGCGGTGACAGGGTCGGGGCCAACGTCCTGACTTTC
CASSGDRVGANVLTF